This TCR beta chain was sequenced during a study of blood T cells in healthy people across ages. Across the study: Per every two T cells, about one barcoded beta molecule was captured by template switching.

A J-beta primer mix and a sample-barcoded 5' primer were used in a second PCR of roughly 6 to 12 cycles. TCRdb redid the calling of the 5' RACE reads with MiXCR, one entry per CDR3 protein. Of over a million distinct CDR3 sequences listed, approximately 59% are singletons. A word on this clonotype: Its antigen remains unknown.

V dropped 4 bases and J dropped 7 bases, with 13 bases sitting between them. This CDR3 spans 14 amino acids. Per the germline V gene, CDR1 is ENHRY and CDR2 is SYGVKD. Findings and caveats of the study: Roughly linearly, TCR beta diversity per million T cells fell as age increased. CMV infection status of these donors was not known.

The chain links TRBV10-3 to TRBJ2-2, with a possible D match to TRBD1 (5 bases). The sequenced sample consisted of blood. The clonotype comes from a man aged 18 to 29 in good health. The CDR3 region is CAISGQGISGELFF. The CDR3 region has the DNA TGTGCCATCAGTGGGCAGGGAATCAGCGGGGAGCTGTTTTTT.